This T cell receptor (beta chain) was identified in a study of identical twins. Whole-study results and caveats: Modeled out-of-frame TCR alpha sharing in monozygotic twins fell below observed levels.

One entry per CDR3 protein results from TCRdb running MiXCR on the 5' RACE reads. The table records a few hundred thousand distinct CDR3 sequences, 9.5% to 15% of them present only once. The CDR3 loop spans 14 amino acids. Per germline, CDR1 MNHEY and CDR2 SMNVEV (reference sequence). The V end was cut by 3 bases, the J end by 4 bases, with 12 bases between. Of note for this clonotype: Antigen: not known.

This sample also belongs to another study, concerning yellow fever vaccine responses in identical twins.

The source of this sequence is a woman aged 18-29 years in good health. Sequenced: memory (CD45RO+) T cells sorted from blood. V and J are TRBV27 and TRBJ1-1; D gene ambiguous. CDR3: CASSFSRSGTEAFF. The CDR3 region has the DNA TGTGCCAGCAGTTTTAGCAGGTCGGGCACTGAAGCTTTCTTT.